The present T cell receptor (beta chain) was sequenced within a study of graft-versus-host responses after intestinal transplantation. Overall study context: Anti-thymocyte globulin induction preceded approximately three years of tacrolimus and steroid maintenance in all recipients.

Produced via immunoSEQ multiplex PCR; TCRdb's table is partial and in-frame only. The sample consists of under 30,000 clones, around 94% of them appearing once. The CDR3 contains 14 residues. The V end was cut by 1 base, the J end by 11 bases, with 17 bases between. Germline V gives CDR1 SGHTA, CDR2 FQGNSA. The chain has TRBV7-2 and TRBJ2-5; tentative D call: TRBD2 (5 bases). The receptor was derived from a human patient who received an intestinal transplant, so some T cells may come from the graft donor. The source material was PBMCs, sampled roughly 32 days after intestinal transplant. The CDR3 DNA is TGTGCCAGCAGCTTAGAACCGACCCTCGGGGAGCAGTACTTC. It is translated as CASSLEPTLGEQYF.